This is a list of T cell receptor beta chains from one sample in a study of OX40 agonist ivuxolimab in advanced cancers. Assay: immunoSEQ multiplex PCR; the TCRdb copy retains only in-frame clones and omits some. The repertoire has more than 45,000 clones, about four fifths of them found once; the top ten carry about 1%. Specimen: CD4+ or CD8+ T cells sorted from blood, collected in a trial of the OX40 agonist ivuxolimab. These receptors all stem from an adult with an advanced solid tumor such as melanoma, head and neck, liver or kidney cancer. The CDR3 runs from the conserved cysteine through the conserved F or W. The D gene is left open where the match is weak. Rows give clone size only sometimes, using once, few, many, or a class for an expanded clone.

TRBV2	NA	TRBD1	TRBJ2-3	CASRGSDRGQKTDTQYF	TGTGCCAGCAGAGGGTCCGACAGGGGCCAGAAAACAGATACGCAGTATTTT
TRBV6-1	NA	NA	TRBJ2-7	CASSERNHYEQYF	TGTGCCAGCAGTGAACGGAACCACTACGAGCAGTACTTC
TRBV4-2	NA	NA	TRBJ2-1	CASSQDQGTAYNEQFF	TGTGCCAGCAGCCAAGATCAGGGGACCGCCTACAATGAGCAGTTCTTC
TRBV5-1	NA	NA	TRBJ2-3	CASSPLDTDTQYF	TGCGCCAGCAGCCCCCTGGACACAGATACGCAGTATTTT
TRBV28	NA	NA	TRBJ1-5	CASHTQRNQPQHF	TGTGCCAGTCATACGCAGCGCAATCAGCCCCAGCATTTT
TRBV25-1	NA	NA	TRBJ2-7	CASSENYSYEQYF	TGTGCCAGCAGTGAAAACTACAGCTACGAGCAGTACTTC
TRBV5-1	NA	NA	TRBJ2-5	CASSRDTQETQYF	TGCGCCAGCAGCCGGGACACGCAAGAGACCCAGTACTTC
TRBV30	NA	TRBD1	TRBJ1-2	CAWTGGIYGYTF	TGTGCCTGGACAGGGGGAATCTATGGCTACACCTTC
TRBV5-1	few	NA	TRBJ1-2	CASSLEGAGFYGYTF	TGCGCCAGCAGCTTGGAAGGGGCCGGCTTCTATGGCTACACCTTC
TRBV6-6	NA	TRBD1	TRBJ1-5	CASSYGGTGGNQPQHF	TGTGCCAGCAGTTACGGTGGGACAGGGGGCAATCAGCCCCAGCATTTT
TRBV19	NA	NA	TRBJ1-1	CASSRQNTEAFF	TGTGCCAGTAGTAGGCAGAACACTGAAGCTTTCTTT
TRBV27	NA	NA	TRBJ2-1	CASRQRTYNEQFF	TGTGCCAGCAGACAAAGAACTTACAATGAGCAGTTCTTC
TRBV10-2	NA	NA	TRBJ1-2	CASSEGGVGYGYTF	TGCGCCAGCAGTGAGGGGGGGGTGGGCTATGGCTACACCTTC
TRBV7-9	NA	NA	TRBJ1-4	CASSLGDGGKLFF	TGTGCCAGCAGCTTGGGGGACGGCGGAAAACTGTTTTTT
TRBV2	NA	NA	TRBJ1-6	CASSERAPRDNSPLHF	TGTGCCAGCAGTGAGAGGGCACCTCGGGATAATTCACCCCTCCACTTT
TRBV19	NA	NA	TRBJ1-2	CASSTGIRGYTF	TGTGCCAGTAGTACCGGGATACGGGGCTACACCTTC
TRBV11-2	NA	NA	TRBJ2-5	CASSYDTYQETQYF	TGTGCCAGCAGTTACGACACATACCAAGAGACCCAGTACTTC
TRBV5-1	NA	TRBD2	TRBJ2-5	CASSLLLAEGETQYF	TGCGCCAGCAGCTTGCTACTAGCGGAGGGGGAGACCCAGTACTTC
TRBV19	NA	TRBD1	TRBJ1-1	CASNSFRDRAVFF	TGTGCCAGCAATTCGTTCCGGGACAGGGCTGTTTTCTTT
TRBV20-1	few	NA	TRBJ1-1	CSAPDRRRAFF	TGCAGTGCCCCGGACAGACGAAGGGCTTTCTTT
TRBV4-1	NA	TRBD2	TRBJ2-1	CASSQATSVSYNEQFF	TGCGCCAGCAGCCAAGCTACTAGCGTCTCCTACAATGAGCAGTTCTTC
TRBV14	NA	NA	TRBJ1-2	CATLGLSPYYGYTF	TGTGCCACCTTGGGACTTTCGCCATACTATGGCTACACCTTC
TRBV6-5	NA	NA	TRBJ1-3	CASSYSSLASGNTIYF	TGTGCCAGCAGTTACTCGAGTCTGGCTTCTGGAAACACCATATATTTT
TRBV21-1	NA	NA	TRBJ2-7	CASSKVYCYYEQYF	TGTGCCAGCAGCAAAGTTTACTGTTATTACGAGCAGTACTTC
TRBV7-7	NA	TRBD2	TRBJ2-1	CASSHRGAGEDEQFF	TGTGCTAGCAGCCACCGAGGCGCGGGGGAGGATGAGCAGTTCTTC
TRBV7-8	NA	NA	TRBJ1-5	CASSGHGMINQPQHF	TGTGCCAGCAGCGGACACGGAATGATCAATCAGCCCCAGCATTTT
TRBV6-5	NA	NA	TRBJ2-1	CASFKGYEQFF	TGTGCCAGCTTCAAGGGCTATGAGCAGTTCTTC
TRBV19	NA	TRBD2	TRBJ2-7	CASSPSTLGAGAREQYF	TGTGCCAGTAGCCCCTCAACTCTTGGGGCGGGAGCGCGCGAGCAGTACTTC
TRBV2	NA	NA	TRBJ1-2	CASRIGGGYTF	TGTGCCAGCAGAATCGGGGGCGGCTACACCTTC
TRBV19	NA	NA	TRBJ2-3	CASSIGGQGRNTQYF	TGTGCCAGTAGTATAGGGGGGCAGGGAAGGAATACGCAGTATTTT
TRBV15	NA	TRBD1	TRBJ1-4	CATSSRQGSLVNEKLFF	TGTGCCACCAGCTCCCGACAGGGGTCCTTAGTAAATGAAAAACTGTTTTTT
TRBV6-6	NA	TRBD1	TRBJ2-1	CASRIRQGENEQFF	TGTGCCAGCAGAATCCGGCAGGGGGAAAATGAGCAGTTCTTC
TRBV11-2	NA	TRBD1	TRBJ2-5	CASSLKWDRQETQYF	TGTGCCAGCAGCTTAAAATGGGACAGGCAAGAGACCCAGTACTTC
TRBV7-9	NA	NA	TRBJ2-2	CASSLDVGLVFF	TGTGCCAGCAGCTTAGATGTGGGACTGGTGTTTTTT
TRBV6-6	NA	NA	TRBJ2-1	CASSYDYNEQFF	TGTGCCAGCAGTTACGATTACAATGAGCAGTTCTTC
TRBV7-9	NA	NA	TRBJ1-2	CASSTPGTTYGYTF	TGTGCCAGCAGCACTCCCGGGACAACCTATGGCTACACCTTC
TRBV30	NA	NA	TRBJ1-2	CAWRSKGRTANYGYTF	TGTGCCTGGAGATCGAAAGGGCGAACAGCTAACTATGGCTACACCTTC
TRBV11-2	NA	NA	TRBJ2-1	CASSALGQSSYNEQFF	TGTGCCAGCAGCGCCCTCGGGCAGAGCTCCTACAATGAGCAGTTCTTC
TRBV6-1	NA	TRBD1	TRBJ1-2	CAVTRTGTVVGYTF	TGTGCCGTTACAAGGACCGGGACAGTGGTTGGCTACACCTTC
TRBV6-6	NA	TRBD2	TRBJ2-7	CASRTGTSGNYEQYF	TGTGCCAGCAGGACGGGGACTAGCGGAAACTACGAGCAGTACTTC
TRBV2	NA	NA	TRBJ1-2	CASSRESNYGYTF	TGTGCCAGCTCCAGGGAATCAAACTATGGCTACACCTTC
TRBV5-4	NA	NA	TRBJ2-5	CASSLGPETQYF	TGTGCCAGCAGCTTGGGGCCGGAGACCCAGTACTTC
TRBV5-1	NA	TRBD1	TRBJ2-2	CASSRPTGMDTGELFF	TGCGCCAGCAGCCGCCCGACAGGGATGGACACCGGGGAGCTGTTTTTT
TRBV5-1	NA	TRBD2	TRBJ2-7	CASSPGGIHEQYF	TGCGCCAGCAGCCCGGGGGGGATACACGAGCAGTACTTC
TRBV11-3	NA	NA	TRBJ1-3	CASRRDGGNTIYF	TGTGCCAGCAGACGAGACGGAGGAAACACCATATATTTT
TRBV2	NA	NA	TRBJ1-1	CANRRQENTEAFF	TGTGCCAACCGAAGACAGGAGAACACTGAAGCTTTCTTT
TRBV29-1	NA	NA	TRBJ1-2	CSVEDRGGGGYTF	TGCAGCGTTGAAGATCGAGGAGGCGGTGGCTACACCTTC
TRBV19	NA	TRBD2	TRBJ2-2	CASSIGSWVAGVPGELFF	TGTGCCAGTAGTATCGGGTCTTGGGTAGCGGGAGTTCCCGGGGAGCTGTTTTTT
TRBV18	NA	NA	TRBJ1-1	CASSPPARKNTEAFF	TGTGCCAGCTCACCGCCGGCAAGAAAGAACACTGAAGCTTTCTTT
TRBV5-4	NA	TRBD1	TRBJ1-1	CASSLPQGANTEAFF	TGTGCCAGCAGTTTGCCCCAGGGGGCCAACACTGAAGCTTTCTTT
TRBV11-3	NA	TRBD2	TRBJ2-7	CASSLWASGPYEQYF	TGTGCCAGCAGCTTATGGGCTAGCGGCCCCTACGAGCAGTACTTC
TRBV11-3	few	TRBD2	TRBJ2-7	CASSLDSSGGYSYEQYF	TGTGCCAGCAGCTTAGACTCTAGCGGGGGGTACTCCTACGAGCAGTACTTC
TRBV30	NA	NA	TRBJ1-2	CAWSANDERGNYGYTF	TGTGCCTGGAGTGCAAACGACGAACGGGGTAACTATGGCTACACCTTC
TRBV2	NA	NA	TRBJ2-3	CASSESPSAVADTQYF	TGTGCCAGCAGTGAAAGCCCCTCGGCCGTGGCAGATACGCAGTATTTT
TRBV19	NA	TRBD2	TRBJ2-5	CASSEQGGAGQETQYF	TGTGCCAGTAGCGAGCAGGGTGGAGCGGGGCAAGAGACCCAGTACTTC
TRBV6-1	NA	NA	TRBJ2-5	CASSAETQYF	TGTGCCAGCAGTGCCGAGACCCAGTACTTC
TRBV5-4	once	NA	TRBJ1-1	CASSLGQGRLNTEAFF	TGTGCCAGCAGCTTGGGTCAGGGGCGATTGAACACTGAAGCTTTCTTT
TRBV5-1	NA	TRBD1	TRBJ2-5	CASSWKTGQETQYF	TGCGCCAGCAGCTGGAAGACAGGGCAAGAGACCCAGTACTTC
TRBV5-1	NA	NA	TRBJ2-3	CASSPAGPPAQDTQYF	TGCGCCAGCAGCCCCGCGGGACCACCTGCACAAGATACGCAGTATTTT
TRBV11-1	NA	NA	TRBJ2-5	CASSSGQSVGTQYF	TGTGCCAGCAGCTCAGGACAGTCTGTAGGGACCCAGTACTTC